Reported below is one T cell receptor beta chain. This entry is derived from a study of T cells after yellow fever vaccination. V dropped 5 bases and J dropped 3 bases, with 20 bases sitting between them. The germline gives CDR1 SGHTA, CDR2 FQGNSA. The CDR3 consists of 17 residues. Synthesis of TCR cDNA relied on 5'RACE template switching, which attached a universal primer site and UMIs. MiXCR, applied by TCRdb to the 5' RACE reads, yields one record per CDR3 protein. The sample contains approximately 90,000 distinct CDR3 sequences, approximately 6.3% of which appear only once. This sample comprised CD8+ T cells sorted from PBMCs, obtained 10 days after the yellow fever booster vaccination. This chain uses TRBV7-2 with TRBJ2-1, with D perhaps being TRBD1 or TRBD2 (6 bases each). The receptor was isolated from a man between 18 and 35 years old who received the YFV17D yellow fever vaccine. The CDR3, as DNA: TGTGCCAGCAGCCCTCGAGGGGGTTGGGGGGTCTACAATGAGCAGTTCTTC. Translating gives CASSPRGGWGVYNEQFF. The whole variable domain, filled in from reference TRBV7-2 and TRBJ2-1, reads GAGVSQSPSNKVTEKGKDVELRCDPISGHTALYWYRQSLGQGLEFLIYFQGNSAPDKSGLPSDRFSAERTGGSVSTLTIQRTQQEDSAVYLCASSPRGGWGVYNEQFFGPGTRLTVL.